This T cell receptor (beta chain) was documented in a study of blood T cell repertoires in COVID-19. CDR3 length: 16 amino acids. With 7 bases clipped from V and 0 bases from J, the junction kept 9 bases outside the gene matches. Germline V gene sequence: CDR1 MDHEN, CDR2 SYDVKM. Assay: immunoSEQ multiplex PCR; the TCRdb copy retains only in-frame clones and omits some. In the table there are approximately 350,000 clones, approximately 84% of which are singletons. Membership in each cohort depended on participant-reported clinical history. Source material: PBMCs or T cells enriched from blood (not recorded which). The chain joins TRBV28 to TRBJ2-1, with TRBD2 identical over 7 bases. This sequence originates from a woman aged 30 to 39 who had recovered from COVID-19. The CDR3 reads CASIGTTLSSYNEQFF. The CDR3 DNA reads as TGTGCCAGCATCGGGACTACCCTAAGCTCCTACAATGAGCAGTTCTTC.